The source of this T cell receptor (beta chain) is a study of graft-versus-host responses after intestinal transplantation. Study-wide results and caveats: Recipient marrow held GvH clones, some first seen in ileum or blood. Among circulating GvH clones, peak levels were associated with early post-transplant declines in HvG clones.

The CDR3 contains 9 residues when both ends are counted. Germline values: CDR1 SSHAT, CDR2 FNYEAQ (reference sequence). Here immunoSEQ multiplex PCR was the method, and the copy in TCRdb shows in-frame clones only, minus some. The data show about 70,000 clones, around 90% seen once. To note about this clone: Its antigen remains unidentified. The CDR3 does not end in the conserved phenylalanine or tryptophan, so this is likely a read error. It is unclear where the CDR3 begins or ends on the DNA, so no DNA is shown, and the CDR3 is as TCRdb lists it.

Sequencing was performed on unstimulated CD8+ T cells sorted from spleen or lymph node cells, taken before transplant. This TCR derives from a human donor who was the organ donor for an intestinal transplant. The rearrangement uses TRBV7-7 and TRBJ1-1; no check of the table's D call, TRBD1, against the DNA was made. The CDR3 reads CASSSGQSY.